The TCR beta chain under discussion was sequenced for a study of Graves' ophthalmopathy and Graves' hyperthyroidism (dated by TCRdb to the late 2010s). For context, the study as a whole: Hyperthyroidism was considered stable if no progression to ophthalmopathy occurred within 18 months of follow-up. The study used signatures of the TCR beta repertoire to tell Graves' ophthalmopathy apart from Graves' hyperthyroidism and to predict which patients would progress to ophthalmopathy. In total, 135 blood samples were TCR-sequenced: roughly 45 ophthalmopathy, roughly 80 hyperthyroidism and approximately 17 hyperthyroidism-to-ophthalmopathy patients. T-cell repertoires of thyroid tissue and blood were compared in 5 or 6 hyperthyroidism patients. Once sampling was done, hyperthyroidism patients were given methimazole at a starting dose of 30 mg daily, while ophthalmopathy patients were given high-dose intravenous methylprednisolone. An independent validation cohort was composed of 18 to 20 hyperthyroidism patients and 17 patients who later progressed from hyperthyroidism to ophthalmopathy. To explore V-J signatures that separate ophthalmopathy from hyperthyroidism, a discovery set of about a hundred patients was enrolled, consisting of 40 to 45 with ophthalmopathy and 57 with stable hyperthyroidism.

Points on this clonotype: Its antigen is not yet known. The sample holds no much larger clone one base away, and base qualities are not on file.

On the study overall, not on this receptor specifically: No statistical method was used to predetermine the sample size, and group allocation was not hidden from the investigators. Most of the expanded thyroid clonotypes with a frequency above 0.001 were also detected in blood, and it was suggested that the thyroid immune response may be reflected by blood repertoires. In validation, the model predicted ophthalmopathy progression with 70.59% sensitivity and approximately 78% specificity; roughly eleven predicted patients were CT-confirmed with GO in a median of approximately 6.5 months. Ophthalmopathy was separated from stable hyperthyroidism by the 13-signature model with just under 90% sensitivity and 81% to 83% specificity in cross-validation and with 80%/75% in the test set.

The hyperthyroidism patients were 18 to 65 years old and newly diagnosed, with a disease duration of less than 2 months. Patients with other autoimmune diseases, uncontrolled infections, pregnancy or lactation were excluded from the study. Diagnosis was based on clinical symptoms, serum thyroxine, TRAb, thyroid ultrasound and orbital computed tomography. Total RNA was extracted with Trizol reagent and quality-checked on an Agilent 2100 Bioanalyzer. TCR beta CDR3 regions were amplified from RNA transcripts for repertoire sequencing. The first round was an RT-PCR using HTBI primers with the Qiagen OneStep RT-PCR kit, and this first round was followed by a second-round multiplex PCR, then size selection and purification. Libraries were sequenced paired-end with 100 bp reads on an Illumina HiSeq2000. The source study handled its data this way. Reads were processed with SOAPnuke, discarding reads with adapters, uncalled bases, mean Phred below 15, or no exact constant-primer or identifier match. High-quality paired reads were merged with COPE v1.2.5. Each unique nucleotide sequence was treated as a clonotype, and MiTCR v1.1 was used to align the clonotypes to the IMGT TRB V, D and J references. The analysis was limited to V-J combinations with a frequency above 0.0001, which together covered 98% to 99.2% of repertoires. For each V-J combination, a TCR clonal expansion and chaos score was defined as the ratio of F50 clonal expansion to chaos observed in the TCRdist matrix. Welch's t-statistics and random forest were used to reduce the features to about twelve V-J combinations, which were then used as input to a naive Bayes classifier. The similarity between thyroid and blood repertoires was quantified using the Morisita-Horn index. TCRdb reprocessed the public reads (quality trimming at Q25 with fastp, clone calling with MiXCR) and kept in-frame beta chains. Every entry covers one CDR3 protein and lists the most common genes and DNA from its rows. In this record, the V and J calls reflect TCRdb's handling and not the investigators' own analysis. The sample table holds about 590,000 distinct CDR3 sequences, of which under 45% were seen once. Clones ranked in the top ten supply roughly 4.5% of the sample.

This clonotype was obtained from an adult man with Graves' hyperthyroidism. Specimen: peripheral blood or thyroid tissue (not recorded which).

CDR3 region: CSVSQGRYTEAFF. Read as DNA, the sequence is TGCAGCGTTTCACAGGGGCGGTACACTGAAGCTTTCTTT. The V gene is TRBV29-1 and the J gene is TRBJ1-1, and 7 junctional nucleotides match TRBD1. Counted from cysteine to phenylalanine, this CDR3 has 13 amino acids. The entry retains the CDR3 DNA only, 39 bases that are in frame from base 1. V is cut back by 5 bases and J by 3 bases, with 6 bases in the junction unmatched. CDR1 SQVTM and CDR2 ANQGSEA were looked up in the germline V gene.